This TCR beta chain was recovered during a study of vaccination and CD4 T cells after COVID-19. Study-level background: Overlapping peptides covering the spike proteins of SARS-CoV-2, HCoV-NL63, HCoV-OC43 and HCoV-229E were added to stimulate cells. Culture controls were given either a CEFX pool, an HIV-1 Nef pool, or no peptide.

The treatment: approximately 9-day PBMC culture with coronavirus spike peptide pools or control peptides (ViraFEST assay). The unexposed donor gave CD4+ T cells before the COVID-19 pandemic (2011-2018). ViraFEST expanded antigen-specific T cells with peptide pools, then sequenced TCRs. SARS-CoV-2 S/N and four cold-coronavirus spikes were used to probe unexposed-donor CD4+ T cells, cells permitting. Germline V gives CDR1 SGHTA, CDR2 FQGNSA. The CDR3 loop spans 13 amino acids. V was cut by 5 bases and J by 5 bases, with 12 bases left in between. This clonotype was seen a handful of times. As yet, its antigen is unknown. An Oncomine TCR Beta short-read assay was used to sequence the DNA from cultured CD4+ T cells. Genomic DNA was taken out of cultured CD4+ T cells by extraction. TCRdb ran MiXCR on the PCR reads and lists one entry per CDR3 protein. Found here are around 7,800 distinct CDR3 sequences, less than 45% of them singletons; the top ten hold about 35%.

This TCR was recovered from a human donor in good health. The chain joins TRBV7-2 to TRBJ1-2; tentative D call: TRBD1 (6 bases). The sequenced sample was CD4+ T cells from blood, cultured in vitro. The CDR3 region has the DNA TGTGCCAGCAGCACTGACAGGCTATATGGCTACACCTTC. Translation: CASSTDRLYGYTF.